The 5 T cell receptor beta chains given below trace back to one sample, sequenced in a study of preoperative IRX-2 immunotherapy in early breast cancer. The assay was immunoSEQ multiplex PCR, and TCRdb's table has in-frame clones only and misses some. The sample records under 30,000 clones, around 90% being singletons. The treatment here: preoperative locoregional IRX-2 cytokine immunotherapy. The input for sequencing was tumor tissue, taken after IRX-2 immunotherapy. These receptor sequences come from a human donor with breast cancer.

This clone was seen only once. The chain joins TRBV9 to TRBJ2-3, with D possibly matching TRBD2 (5 bases). The CDR3 has 14 residues. Germline lookup yields CDR1 SGDLS and CDR2 YYNGEE. Trimming removed 0 bases at V and 4 bases at J, with 9 bases between. CDR3 in DNA: TGTGCCAGCAGCGTAGACGGGGTAGCAGATACGCAGTATTTT. Its translation is CASSVDGVADTQYF.

This clone showed up just once. The chain is built from TRBV6-6 and TRBJ1-1, with TRBD1 matching 7 bases. Germline V gives CDR1 MNHNY, CDR2 SVGAGI (reference sequence). Trimming cost V 5 bases and J 6 bases; bases outside gene matches: 3. The CDR3 loop spans 12 amino acids. The CDR3 region has the DNA TGTGCCAGCAGTGGGACAGCCCCTGAAGCTTTCTTT. It is translated as CASSGTAPEAFF.

The chain is built from TRBV7-2 and TRBJ2-1, with D unresolved. CDR3 size: 15 residues. The V end was cut by 5 bases, the J end by 0 bases, with 11 bases between. Germline V gives CDR1 SGHTA, CDR2 FQGNSA. CDR3 in DNA: TGTGCCAGCAGCGGGCAGGAATACTCCTACAATGAGCAGTTCTTC. Its translation: CASSGQEYSYNEQFF.

This clone was seen a single time. V and J are TRBV7-9 and TRBJ2-5, with D possibly TRBD1 on 6 matching bases. V was shortened by 4 bases and J by 5 bases, with 14 bases between the two germline ends. Germline CDR1 and CDR2: SEHNR and FQNEAQ (reference sequence). The CDR3 length is 14 residues. CDR3 loop: CASSSDRNRETQYF. CDR3 nucleotides: TGTGCCAGCAGCTCGGACAGAAATAGGGAGACCCAGTACTTC. Based on the CDR3 plus reference TRBV7-9 and TRBJ2-5, the full variable domain is DTGVSQNPRHKITKRGQNVTFRCDPISEHNRLYWYRQTLGQGPEFLTYFQNEAQLEKSRLLSDRFSAERPKGSFSTLEIQRTEQGDSAMYLCASSSDRNRETQYFGPGTRLLVL.

The rearrangement joins TRBV6-1 to TRBJ1-3, with D hard to call. Trimming took off 3 bases at V and 4 bases at J, with 13 bases between the two ends. The CDR3 runs to 15 residues. Germline CDR1 and CDR2: MNHNS and SASEGT. The CDR3 bases are TGTGCCAGCAGTGAGACGGGAATGAGGGGAAACACCATATATTTT. Residues: CASSETGMRGNTIYF.